Below are 29 T cell receptor beta chains sequenced from a single sample in a study of blood T cell repertoires in COVID-19. This table comes from immunoSEQ multiplex PCR, and its TCRdb copy is limited to in-frame clones, with some not included. The table includes more than 300,000 clones, about 87% detected once. Input material: peripheral blood. Receptor source: a woman aged 25 to 39 with COVID-19, enrolled during active disease.

The rearrangement links TRBV6-5 to TRBJ2-7; TRBD1 is a possible D gene (6 bases). CDR1 and CDR2 from the germline V gene are MNHEY and SVGAGI. V was pared by 4 bases and J by 6 bases, with 16 bases between. There are 14 residues in the CDR3. CDR3 amino acids: CASSFLGVRGEQYF. The CDR3 DNA reads TGTGCCAGCAGTTTTCTAGGTGTCAGGGGCGAGCAGTACTTC.

The chain joins TRBV7-2 to TRBJ1-1; D uncertain. The CDR3 has 13 amino acids. CDR1 is SGHTA and CDR2 is FQGNSA in the germline V gene. The ends were cut back, 5 bases at V and 8 bases at J, with 15 bases in the middle. The CDR3 region is CASSRIRGGEAFF. In nucleotides, the CDR3 is TGTGCCAGCAGCCGGATCCGCGGAGGGGAAGCTTTCTTT.

The rearrangement joins TRBV5-1 to TRBJ1-3, with D possibly TRBD1 on 5 matching bases. Trimming pared 4 bases from V and 2 bases from J, leaving 16 bases between. The length of the CDR3 is 16 residues. CDR1 and CDR2 from the germline V gene are SGHRS and YFSETQ. The CDR3 nucleotides are TGCGCCAGCAGCCTGCTTGGGGGGTGGACTGGAAACACCATATATTTT. It yields the protein CASSLLGGWTGNTIYF.

This clone has just a few counts. The chain employs TRBV15 and TRBJ2-7; 7 bases are shared with TRBD2. Trimming took 2 bases from V and 3 from J; bases not matched to a gene: 7. The CDR3 consists of 15 residues. In germline, CDR1 is LNHNV, CDR2 YYDKDF (reference sequence). CDR3 nucleotide sequence: TGTGCCACCAGCAGATCCCGGGAGGCGCGCTACGAGCAGTACTTC. Its translation: CATSRSREARYEQYF.

The CDR3 DNA follows: TGCGCCAGCAGCTACCAGGGTGACACTGAAGCTTTCTTT. Translating gives CASSYQGDTEAFF. The chain links TRBV5-1 to TRBJ1-1; D might be TRBD1 (5 bases). CDR1 is SGHRS, CDR2 YFSETQ, per germline. V was pared by 3 bases and J by 3 bases, with 9 bases between. The CDR3 is 13 amino acids.

This chain joins TRBV4-2 and TRBJ2-1; the D is unclear. This CDR3 contains 12 residues. Germline V gene lookup returns CDR1 LGHNA and CDR2 YNFKEQ. Trimming removed 1 base at V and 5 bases at J, with 3 bases between. In nucleotides, the CDR3 is TGTGCCAGCAGCCAAGGCGACAATGAGCAGTTCTTC. It translates to CASSQGDNEQFF.

This chain links TRBV2 with TRBJ2-5; D is uncertain. CDR1 is SNHLY, CDR2 FYNNEI, per germline. Trimming stripped 5 bases from V and 4 bases from J, with 8 bases between. The CDR3 consists of 12 residues. The CDR3 sequence is CASSLERETQYF. CDR3 DNA sequence: TGTGCCAGCAGTCTCGAGCGAGAGACCCAGTACTTC.

This clone appeared a few times. The chain has TRBV5-1 and TRBJ1-1; 7 bases are shared with TRBD1. J was trimmed by 0 bases and V by 2 bases; bases with no gene match: 4. Germline values: CDR1 SGHRS, CDR2 YFSETQ. The CDR3 runs to 15 residues. CDR3 residues: CASSLLGQMNTEAFF. Here the CDR3 DNA reads TGCGCCAGCAGCTTATTGGGACAGATGAACACTGAAGCTTTCTTT.

V gene TRBV24-1 combines with J gene TRBJ2-1; possible D gene TRBD1, 6 bases. The CDR3 has 16 residues. The germline V gene encodes CDR1 KGHDR and CDR2 SFDVKD. V lost 1 base and J lost 6, with 15 bases in between. The CDR3 nucleotides read TGTGCCACCAGTGATTTCCTACTGACAGGCGGCAATGAGCAGTTCTTC. This sequence encodes CATSDFLLTGGNEQFF.

The rearrangement joins TRBV18 to TRBJ1-6; 12 nucleotides agree with TRBD1. Trimming took 3 bases from V and 7 from J; bases not matched to a gene: 4. The CDR3 covers 16 residues. The germline V gene encodes CDR1 KGHSH and CDR2 LQKENI. CDR3 DNA: TGTGCCAGCTCACCGATGGGACAGGGGGCGAATTCACCCCTCCACTTT. Translated: CASSPMGQGANSPLHF.

The chain carries TRBV19 and TRBJ1-2; D call uncertain. The CDR3 spans 12 residues. The V end lost 3 bases, the J end lost 10 bases, and 12 bases lay between the germline ends. From germline, CDR1 is LNHDA and CDR2 SQIVND (reference sequence). CDR3 residues: CASSIIAGDYTF. The CDR3, as DNA: TGTGCCAGTAGTATTATCGCGGGCGACTACACCTTC. Full variable domain (missing parts from reference TRBV19 and TRBJ1-2): DGGITQSPKYLFRKEGQNVTLSCEQNLNHDAMYWYRQDPGQGLRLIYYSQIVNDFQKGDIAEGYSVSREKKESFPLTVTSAQKNPTAFYLCASSIIAGDYTFGSGTRLTVV.

The V and J genes are TRBV19 and TRBJ2-3; 8 nucleotides agree with TRBD2. V lost 5 bases to trimming and J lost 5 bases; unmatched junction nucleotides: 9. This CDR3 has 15 amino acids. Germline V gives CDR1 LNHDA, CDR2 SQIVND (reference sequence). CDR3 sequence (DNA): TGTGCCAGTAGTTATAGCGGGATTGCAGGAGATACGCAGTATTTT. This sequence encodes CASSYSGIAGDTQYF.

The chain recombines TRBV11-1 with TRBJ2-1, with 9 bases that match TRBD1. The CDR3 length is 16 residues. The V gene's germline CDR1 is SGHAT and CDR2 FQDESV (reference sequence). Unmatched junction bases numbered 9, after V lost 5 bases and J lost 4 bases. CDR3 DNA sequence: TGTGCCAGCAGCACCACAGGGGGCTCCACTTACAATGAGCAGTTCTTC. As protein: CASSTTGGSTYNEQFF.

J is TRBJ1-6 and V is TRBV28; possibly TRBD1 for D (6 bases). V lost 8 bases and J lost 7, with 24 bases in between. CDR1 and CDR2 from the germline V gene are MDHEN and SYDVKM. CDR3 length equals 17 residues. The CDR3 DNA reads TGTGCCAGCCGACCGGACAGAGGGACCTTTCCGAATTCACCCCTCCACTTT. Translation gives CASRPDRGTFPNSPLHF.

The chain has TRBV6-1 and TRBJ2-7; the D gene is possibly TRBD2 (6 bases). Germline V gene data show CDR1 as MNHNS and CDR2 as SASEGT. CDR3 size: 15 residues. The V and J ends lost 1 base and 2 bases respectively, with 12 bases between them. CDR3 bases: TGTGCCAGCAGTGAAGTTGGCGGAGGGGCCTACGAGCAGTACTTC. Amino acid sequence: CASSEVGGGAYEQYF.

V gene TRBV7-6 combines with J gene TRBJ2-1; 8 bases line up with TRBD1. CDR1 and CDR2 from the germline V gene are SGHVS and FNYEAQ. The CDR3 sequence is 15 residues long. Trimming cost V 1 base and J 8 bases; bases outside gene matches: 7. CDR3: CASSLGAGGFDEQFF. The CDR3 DNA sequence: TGTGCCAGCAGCTTAGGGGCAGGGGGCTTCGATGAGCAGTTCTTC.

The genes are TRBV10-3 and TRBJ2-3; 7 bases match TRBD2. V was pared by 11 bases and J by 6 bases, with 11 bases of the junction left unmatched. Germline V lookup: CDR1 ENHRY, CDR2 SYGVKD. The CDR3 length is 13 residues. CDR3: CASSERDGDTQYF. CDR3 bases: TGTGCCTCGTCCGAGCGGGATGGGGATACGCAGTATTTT.

The CDR3 here is CASSEAAGLAQETQYF. CDR3 DNA: TGTGCCAGCAGTGAAGCGGCGGGACTAGCGCAAGAGACCCAGTACTTC. The chain has TRBV2 and TRBJ2-5, with TRBD2 matching over 10 bases. Germline loops: CDR1 SNHLY, CDR2 FYNNEI. CDR3 length equals 16 residues. Germline trimming cut 0 bases from V and 2 bases from J; bases unmatched to any gene: 3. Full variable domain (remainder filled in from reference TRBV2 and TRBJ2-5): EPEVTQTPSHQVTQMGQEVILRCVPISNHLYFYWYRQILGQKVEFLVSFYNNEISEKSEIFDDQFSVERPDGSNFTLKIRSTKLEDSAMYFCASSEAAGLAQETQYFGPGTRLLVL.

The gene calls are TRBV18 and TRBJ1-4, with a weak D call TRBD1 (5 bases). Germline values: CDR1 KGHSH, CDR2 LQKENI. Trimming stripped 8 bases from V and 4 bases from J, with 14 bases between. The CDR3 spans 14 residues. The CDR3 region has the DNA TGTGCCAGCGGCTTGGGGGGAGATAATGAAAAACTGTTTTTT. Protein sequence: CASGLGGDNEKLFF.

The chain recombines TRBV5-6 with TRBJ2-7; D possibly corresponds to TRBD2 (6 bases). The V and J ends lost 3 bases and 6 bases respectively, with 19 bases between them. CDR3 size: 15 residues. Germline CDR1 reads SGHDT; CDR2 reads YYEEEE. CDR3 region: CASSYAPGTSIEQYF. Written as DNA, the CDR3 is TGTGCCAGCAGCTACGCTCCCGGGACTTCTATCGAGCAGTACTTC.

This clone has a count of ten or more. The same CDR3 also results from other DNA sequences found in this sample. The V call is TRBV27, the J call TRBJ2-7; TRBD2 matches at 9 bases. Trimming cost V 4 bases and J 4 bases; bases outside gene matches: 2. The germline V gene has CDR1 MNHEY and CDR2 SMNVEV (reference sequence). The CDR3 length is 13 residues. The chain's CDR3 is CASSSGLAYEQYF. CDR3 bases: TGTGCCAGCAGTTCCGGACTAGCGTACGAGCAGTACTTC.

The V and J genes are TRBV11-1 and TRBJ2-7; TRBD1 matches 8 bases. V gave up 4 bases and J gave up 1 base; unmatched junction bases: 9. From germline, CDR1 is SGHAT and CDR2 FQDESV (reference sequence). This CDR3 spans 16 amino acids. CDR3: CASSSAPGQVSYEQYF. The CDR3 DNA follows: TGTGCCAGCAGCTCCGCCCCGGGACAGGTATCCTACGAGCAGTACTTC.

V is TRBV12-5 and J is TRBJ2-3; 9 nucleotides line up with TRBD2. Germline CDR1 is LGHNT and CDR2 is FRNRAP. The CDR3 contains 13 residues. The junction had 0 bases not matched to a gene; V was cut back by 3 bases and J by 5 bases. The CDR3 coding sequence is TGTGCTAGTGGTTTACTAGCGGGAGATACGCAGTATTTT. Amino acid sequence: CASGLLAGDTQYF.

The J gene is TRBJ2-1, the V gene TRBV29-1; D unclear. Germline V gene lookup returns CDR1 SQVTM and CDR2 ANQGSEA. The germline V and J ends were trimmed by 0 bases and 4 bases, with 4 bases remaining between them. This CDR3 region has 12 residues. The DNA for the CDR3 is TGCAGCGTTGAAGATCGGTACAATGAGCAGTTCTTC. This codes for CSVEDRYNEQFF.

The rearrangement links TRBV19 to TRBJ1-6, with D possibly TRBD1 on 5 matching bases. The V end was cut by 6 bases, the J end by 8 bases, with 11 bases between. The CDR3 runs to 13 residues. Germline lookup yields CDR1 LNHDA and CDR2 SQIVND (reference sequence). This chain's CDR3 is CASSAQGDSPLHF. The CDR3 nucleotides read TGTGCCAGTAGCGCGCAGGGTGATTCACCCCTCCACTTT.

The chain carries TRBV2 and TRBJ1-4; the match to TRBD1 covers 7 bases. The length of the CDR3 is 14 residues. Trimming at V came to 7 bases and at J to 4 bases, leaving 6 bases not matched to a gene. The germline V gene encodes CDR1 SNHLY and CDR2 FYNNEI. CDR3 DNA: TGTGCCAGCACCCCGGGACAGTTTAATGAAAAACTGTTTTTT. It specifies CASTPGQFNEKLFF.

The V and J genes are TRBV30 and TRBJ1-2; 7 bases line up with TRBD1. This CDR3 is built from 11 residues. After removal of 4 bases from V and 8 bases from J, the junction contained 4 bases not matched to a gene. Germline CDR1 GTSNPN, CDR2 SVGIG (reference sequence). The DNA of the CDR3 is TGTGCCTGGATGACAGGGTGGGGCTACACCTTC. Translated: CAWMTGWGYTF.

This clone has at least ten counts. V is TRBV30 and J is TRBJ2-7, with D possibly TRBD1 on 6 matching bases. With 1 base removed from V and 0 bases from J, the gap between germline ends came to 13 bases. Germline CDR1 is GTSNPN and CDR2 is SVGIG (reference sequence). CDR3 length: 15 amino acids. The CDR3 loop is CAWSGGRGSSYEQYF. The DNA for the CDR3 is TGTGCCTGGAGTGGGGGCAGGGGAAGCTCCTACGAGCAGTACTTC.

V and J are TRBV7-9 and TRBJ1-1, with D possibly matching TRBD1 (5 bases). V lost 5 bases to trimming and J lost 10 bases, with 17 bases between them. CDR1 and CDR2 (germline): SEHNR, FQNEAQ (reference sequence). The CDR3 sequence is 13 residues long. The CDR3 nucleotides read TGTGCCAGCAGCCTGGGGCAGTGGGATTCAGCTTTCTTT. Protein product: CASSLGQWDSAFF.